These 32 T cell receptor beta chains originate from one sample sequenced in a study of technical replicates of blood from a handful of donors. Assay used: immunoSEQ multiplex PCR; TCRdb lists only in-frame clones, some missing. The sample yields tens of thousands of clones, roughly 92% seen once. Sequenced material: T cells isolated from PBMCs. All receptors derive from a human donor in good health.

This chain connects TRBV14 to TRBJ2-2, with 7 bases identical to TRBD1. The CDR3 runs 15 residues. Losses at the gene ends were 4 bases for V and 6 bases for J; bases not matched to a gene: 8. The V gene's germline CDR1 is SGHDN and CDR2 FVKESK. This CDR3 reads CASSRKTGRSGELFF. The CDR3 bases are TGTGCCAGCAGCCGAAAGACAGGGCGGTCCGGGGAGCTGTTTTTT.

The gene calls are TRBV10-3 and TRBJ1-2; the match to TRBD1 covers 9 bases. The CDR3 has 20 amino acids. Germline loops: CDR1 ENHRY, CDR2 SYGVKD. With 3 bases clipped from V and 6 bases from J, the junction kept 23 bases outside the gene matches. This CDR3 reads CAISDAGANSWDRESDGYTF. CDR3 DNA: TGTGCCATCAGTGATGCCGGCGCCAATAGTTGGGACAGGGAGTCGGATGGCTACACCTTC.

This clone was observed once. V is TRBV10-2 and J is TRBJ1-1, with D unresolved. Germline V lookup: CDR1 WSHSY, CDR2 SAAADI. V lost 4 bases and J lost 5, with 5 bases in between. This CDR3 contains 11 residues. For the CDR3, the DNA is TGCGCCAGCAGTGTCAATACTGAAGCTTTCTTT. Its protein is CASSVNTEAFF.

The table lists this clone with a count of one. This chain links TRBV28 with TRBJ1-5, with 7 bases matching TRBD1. The CDR3 totals 15 residues. Germline CDR1 is MDHEN and CDR2 is SYDVKM. Germline trimming cut 3 bases from V and 6 bases from J; bases unmatched to any gene: 8. As DNA, the CDR3 is TGTGCCAGCAGTTTGGGGCGACAGGGCCGTCAGCCCCAGCATTTT. Encoded protein: CASSLGRQGRQPQHF.

The chain has TRBV28 and TRBJ1-2; 8 bases are shared with TRBD1. Germline V CDR1 and CDR2: MDHEN, SYDVKM. J was trimmed by 0 bases and V by 5 bases; bases with no gene match: 11. The CDR3 runs 17 residues. CDR3 in DNA: TGTGCCAGCAGTCCGCCCCCCGGGACAGGTACTAACTATGGCTACACCTTC. This sequence encodes CASSPPPGTGTNYGYTF.

This chain connects TRBV6-6 to TRBJ1-5; unclear D gene. This CDR3 region has 13 residues. Per the germline V gene, CDR1 is MNHNY and CDR2 is SVGAGI (reference sequence). V shed 6 bases and J shed 5 bases, with 11 bases lying between them. CDR3 bases: TGTGCCAGCAGATTTGCTCAGGATCAGCCCCAGCATTTT. Its protein is CASRFAQDQPQHF.

CDR3 protein: CASSLGTSGSEGTDTQYF. For the CDR3, the DNA is TGCGCCAGCAGCCTCGGGACTAGCGGGAGTGAGGGCACAGATACGCAGTATTTT. The chain employs TRBV5-1 and TRBJ2-3, with 14 bases that match TRBD2. Germline values: CDR1 SGHRS, CDR2 YFSETQ. With 4 bases clipped from V and 1 base from J, the junction kept 8 bases outside the gene matches. The CDR3 spans 18 residues.

The V and J genes are TRBV7-6 and TRBJ1-1; D unresolved. Trimming cost V 3 bases and J 3 bases, with 8 bases left between them. CDR3 size: 13 residues. Germline V CDR1 and CDR2: SGHVS, FNYEAQ. CDR3 bases: TGTGCCAGCAGCTTGTCGGTTGACACTGAAGCTTTCTTT. Translation: CASSLSVDTEAFF.

The chain is built from TRBV11-3 and TRBJ2-7; 8 nucleotides match TRBD2. J was trimmed by 4 bases and V by 8 bases; bases with no gene match: 4. Per the germline V gene, CDR1 is SGHNT and CDR2 is YENEEA. This CDR3 contains 12 residues. CDR3 nucleotide sequence: TGTGCCAGCCGGGGGGGAGCGTACGAGCAGTACTTC. Translating it yields CASRGGAYEQYF. The whole variable domain, filled in from reference TRBV11-3 and TRBJ2-7, reads EAGVVQSPRYKIIEKKQPVAFWCNPISGHNTLYWYLQNLGQGPELLIRYENEEAVDDSQLPKDRFSAERLKGVDSTLKIQPAELGDSAVYLCASRGGAYEQYFGPGTRLTVT.

This chain uses TRBV28 with TRBJ2-1; 7 bases line up with TRBD1. Looked up from germline, CDR1 is MDHEN and CDR2 is SYDVKM. The CDR3 consists of 17 residues. V lost 2 bases to trimming and J lost 4 bases; unmatched junction nucleotides: 11. The CDR3 region has the DNA TGTGCCAGCAGTTTAATCCAACCGGGACAGTATTACAATGAGCAGTTCTTC. Protein product: CASSLIQPGQYYNEQFF.

The chain uses TRBV14 and TRBJ2-7, with D unresolved. V lost 4 bases to trimming and J lost 5 bases, with 18 bases between them. The CDR3 has 15 residues. Germline CDR1 reads SGHDN; CDR2 reads FVKESK. The CDR3 sequence is CASSRTSVYLDEQYF. CDR3 DNA sequence: TGTGCCAGCAGCCGCACGAGCGTTTACCTGGACGAGCAGTACTTC.

V gene TRBV5-6 combines with J gene TRBJ2-7, with D hard to call. V was shortened by 2 bases and J by 2 bases, with 17 bases between the two germline ends. CDR1 SGHDT and CDR2 YYEEEE come from the germline V gene. The CDR3 is made up of 16 amino acids. The CDR3 DNA sequence: TGTGCCAGCAGCTTTAAAGTAAACTCCAACCCCTACGAGCAGTACTTC. It yields the protein CASSFKVNSNPYEQYF. Combining the CDR3 with reference TRBV5-6 and TRBJ2-7 gives the whole variable domain DAGVTQSPTHLIKTRGQQVTLRCSPKSGHDTVSWYQQALGQGPQFIFQYYEEEERQRGNFPDRFSGHQFPNYSSELNVNALLLGDSALYLCASSFKVNSNPYEQYFGPGTRLTVT.

The gene calls are TRBV5-6 and TRBJ1-2, with 7 bases matching TRBD1. This CDR3 is 16 amino acids long. Unmatched junction bases numbered 13, after V lost 0 bases and J lost 8 bases. Germline V gives CDR1 SGHDT, CDR2 YYEEEE. The CDR3 is CASSLEGSQGRSGYTF. The CDR3, as DNA: TGTGCCAGCAGCTTGGAGGGGTCACAGGGGAGGTCGGGCTACACCTTC.

The chain has TRBV9 and TRBJ2-1; TRBD2 matches at 14 bases. This CDR3 contains 19 residues. V dropped 4 bases and J dropped 8; count of bases not matched to a gene: 17. Germline V gives CDR1 SGDLS, CDR2 YYNGEE. The CDR3 here is CASSRGLAGGVRVKDEQFF. CDR3 nucleotide sequence: TGTGCCAGCAGCCGAGGACTAGCGGGGGGTGTGCGAGTAAAGGATGAGCAGTTCTTC. The full variable domain, completed using reference TRBV9 and TRBJ2-1, is DSGVTQTPKHLITATGQRVTLRCSPRSGDLSVYWYQQSLDQGLQFLIQYYNGEERAKGNILERFSAQQFPDLHSELNLSSLELGDSALYFCASSRGLAGGVRVKDEQFFGPGTRLTVL.

The chain links TRBV6-6 to TRBJ2-3, with D perhaps TRBD1 (6 bases). This CDR3 has 14 amino acids. In germline, CDR1 is MNHNY, CDR2 SVGAGI (reference sequence). Deletions cut 8 bases from V and 3 bases from J, with 15 bases between. The CDR3 spells CASLRDMGTDTQYF. The DNA for the CDR3 is TGTGCCAGCCTCCGGGACATGGGTACAGATACGCAGTATTTT.

The J gene is TRBJ2-3, the V gene TRBV10-2, with 10 nucleotides matching TRBD2. The length of the CDR3 is 14 residues. Germline trimming cut 6 bases from V and 5 bases from J; bases unmatched to any gene: 5. CDR1 and CDR2 from the germline V gene are WSHSY and SAAADI. Written as DNA, the CDR3 is TGCGCCAGCAGAAGCGGGGGGGGAATAGATACGCAGTATTTT. Translating it yields CASRSGGGIDTQYF.

This chain connects TRBV7-8 to TRBJ1-1, with D unresolved. CDR3 size: 15 residues. CDR1 is SGHVS and CDR2 is FQNEAQ in the germline V gene. The V gene lost 4 bases and the J gene lost 0 bases, with 12 bases spanning the gap. CDR3 region: CASSSLKTLNTEAFF. The DNA for the CDR3 is TGTGCCAGCAGCTCCCTTAAGACATTGAACACTGAAGCTTTCTTT.

This clone was found once. The chain uses TRBV28 and TRBJ1-1; D is possibly TRBD1 (6 bases). CDR1 MDHEN and CDR2 SYDVKM come from the germline V gene. V was trimmed by 5 bases and J by 11 bases, leaving 18 bases between them. This CDR3 is built from 13 residues. CDR3: CASSPGYRAAAFF. The CDR3 bases are TGTGCCAGCAGTCCGGGGTACAGGGCGGCCGCTTTCTTT.

V is TRBV13 and J is TRBJ2-2; 10 nucleotides match TRBD2. This CDR3 has 16 amino acids. V lost 5 bases, J lost 3 bases, and 6 bases stayed unmatched. Germline V gene data show CDR1 as PRHDT and CDR2 as FYEKMQ (reference sequence). The CDR3 protein is CASSPRTSGYTGELFF. Written as DNA, the CDR3 is TGTGCCAGCAGCCCACGGACTAGCGGTTACACCGGGGAGCTGTTTTTT.

V is TRBV28 and J is TRBJ2-1; 7 positions agree with TRBD2. CDR1 and CDR2 from the germline V gene are MDHEN and SYDVKM. The CDR3 covers 18 residues. Trimming took 1 base from V and 7 from J; bases not matched to a gene: 16. In DNA, the CDR3 is TGTGCCAGCAGTTTATCTTTGCCCACTTGGCGGGAGCGAAATGAGCAGTTCTTC. It codes for CASSLSLPTWRERNEQFF.

The V gene is TRBV11-2, the J gene TRBJ2-1; TRBD2 matches 10 bases. The CDR3 runs to 16 residues. V was clipped by 5 bases and J by 5 bases; unmatched bases: 9. Per germline, CDR1 SGHAT and CDR2 FQNNGV. This CDR3 is CASSLRNLAGDNEQFF. Written as DNA, the CDR3 is TGTGCCAGCAGCCTAAGAAATCTAGCGGGAGACAATGAGCAGTTCTTC.

The chain recombines TRBV28 with TRBJ2-2; no firm D call. Trimming removed 3 bases at V and 1 base at J, with 9 bases between. The germline gives CDR1 MDHEN, CDR2 SYDVKM. This CDR3 region has 15 residues. The CDR3 bases are TGTGCCAGCAGTTTTCAGCCGGGGAACACCGGGGAGCTGTTTTTT. It translates to CASSFQPGNTGELFF.

This chain connects TRBV29-1 to TRBJ2-7; 12 positions match TRBD1. Losses at the gene ends were 1 base for V and 6 bases for J; bases not matched to a gene: 4. Germline CDR1 SQVTM, CDR2 ANQGSEA. This CDR3 region has 14 residues. CDR3 residues: CSVEVPGQGAEQYF. The DNA for the CDR3 is TGCAGCGTTGAAGTACCGGGACAGGGGGCCGAGCAGTACTTC.

This chain links TRBV29-1 with TRBJ2-5, with D perhaps matching TRBD1 (6 bases). Germline CDR1 SQVTM, CDR2 ANQGSEA. Between the trimmed V and J ends, which lost 1 base and 2 bases, there was a span of 14 bases. CDR3 length: 15 residues. The CDR3 protein is CSVEGSLDSQETQYF. CDR3 DNA sequence: TGCAGCGTTGAAGGGTCCTTGGACAGTCAAGAGACCCAGTACTTC.

As regards this clone: The same CDR3 arises from other DNA sequences in this sample as well. The chain carries TRBV5-1 and TRBJ1-2, with D uncertain. The length of the CDR3 is 15 residues. Between the trimmed V and J ends, which lost 0 bases and 1 base, there was a span of 10 bases. CDR1 is SGHRS and CDR2 is YFSETQ in the germline V gene. The CDR3 DNA sequence: TGCGCCAGCAGCTTGGGTGGGCAGCTTAACTATGGCTACACCTTC. This codes for CASSLGGQLNYGYTF.

This clone has more than one count but fewer than ten. The gene calls are TRBV28 and TRBJ2-2; D is possibly TRBD2 (5 bases). Germline V gene data show CDR1 as MDHEN and CDR2 as SYDVKM. V gave up 6 bases and J gave up 1 base, with 21 bases separating them. This CDR3 has 18 residues. CDR3 sequence (DNA): TGTGCCAGCAGCATGAGGGCTAGACGGGCGCGGAACACCGGGGAGCTGTTTTTT. This sequence encodes CASSMRARRARNTGELFF.

CDR3 loop: CASSLAGIQETQYF. CDR3 sequence (DNA): TGTGCCAGCAGCTTAGCGGGCATCCAAGAGACCCAGTACTTC. The chain links TRBV7-9 to TRBJ2-5, with D unclear. The V end lost 0 bases, the J end lost 1 base, and 6 bases lay between the germline ends. Germline V gives CDR1 SEHNR, CDR2 FQNEAQ (reference sequence). The CDR3 extends over 14 amino acids.

The chain recombines TRBV18 with TRBJ1-1, with D perhaps matching TRBD1 (5 bases). V was shortened by 3 bases and J by 0 bases, with 11 bases between the two germline ends. Germline CDR1 reads KGHSH; CDR2 reads LQKENI. The CDR3 length is 15 residues. Written as DNA, the CDR3 is TGTGCCAGCTCACCCACAGGTATCCTGAACACTGAAGCTTTCTTT. This translates into CASSPTGILNTEAFF.

V is TRBV5-6 and J is TRBJ2-3; D unclear. Germline CDR1 and CDR2: SGHDT and YYEEEE. The CDR3 totals 12 residues. Deletions cut 1 base from V and 4 bases from J, with 4 bases between. The DNA for the CDR3 is TGTGCCAGCAGCTTGCGTGCAGATACGCAGTATTTT. Its translation is CASSLRADTQYF.

The chain uses TRBV6-5 and TRBJ2-1; D may be TRBD2 (5 bases). The germline gives CDR1 MNHEY, CDR2 SVGAGI. Deletions cut 4 bases from V and 9 bases from J, with 13 bases between. CDR3 length equals 13 residues. Here the CDR3 reads CASSLPRSVEQFF. CDR3 in DNA: TGTGCCAGCAGTTTACCTCGTAGCGTTGAGCAGTTCTTC.

The J gene is TRBJ1-1, the V gene TRBV6-5, with D tentatively TRBD1 (5 bases). Trimming stripped 4 bases from V and 3 bases from J, with 9 bases between. The germline V gene has CDR1 MNHEY and CDR2 SVGAGI. This CDR3 region has 13 residues. CDR3 sequence reads: CASSSRRDTEAFF. CDR3 coding DNA: TGTGCCAGCAGTTCTCGCAGGGACACTGAAGCTTTCTTT.

The chain uses TRBV5-4 and TRBJ2-7; possible D gene TRBD2, 6 bases. V shed 4 bases and J shed 4 bases, with 12 bases lying between them. This CDR3 spans 13 amino acids. Germline CDR1 SGHNT, CDR2 YYREEE (reference sequence). CDR3 loop: CASSPPGRYEQYF. The CDR3 DNA is TGTGCCAGCAGCCCACCAGGGAGGTACGAGCAGTACTTC.